This T cell receptor beta chain is drawn from a study of blood T cell repertoires in COVID-19. Study as a whole: Sites across the United States, Italy and Spain contributed samples from acute and convalescent COVID-19. Sources were T cells, B-cell-depleted T cells, or PBMCs; the material itself was cDNA or gDNA.

The CDR3 extends over 15 amino acids. The ends were cut back, 1 base at V and 4 bases at J, with 14 bases in the middle. In germline, CDR1 is LGHDT, CDR2 YNNKEL (reference sequence). As processed by the authors: Reference gene primer amplification gave estimated nucleated cell counts. Clones were read by immunoSEQ multiplex PCR, and TCRdb kept only the in-frame ones, dropping some. V, J and clone size are those of that table, while D and trimming were read from the DNA. The sample includes tens of thousands of clones, about 91% of them seen just once. The J gene is TRBJ2-7, the V gene TRBV3-1 (or the pseudogene TRBV3-2); D may be TRBD2 (6 bases). The sequenced sample consisted of peripheral blood. The sequence came from a man aged 60-69 years with active COVID-19. The CDR3: CASSQGGGRRYEQYF. CDR3 in DNA: TGTGCCAGCAGCCAAGGTGGTGGGAGGAGGTACGAGCAGTACTTC.